This record concerns one TCR beta chain sequence. Its antigen is still unknown. Generated by immunoSEQ multiplex PCR, the TCRdb table keeps only in-frame clones and is missing some. The table includes 95,000 to 150,000 clones, around 89% detected once. This CDR3 comprises 16 residues. The germline CDR1 and CDR2 sequences are MDHEN and SYDVKM. The V end was cut by 6 bases, the J end by 4 bases, with 19 bases between. The data belong to a study of T cell responses to AZD1222 COVID-19 vaccine. Study conclusions and caveats: White British ancestry dominated among donors, who included more females, and clonal diversity was possibly underestimated. Baseline seropositivity characterized only a handful of AZD1222 recipients.

This TCR was sampled from an adult in good health. The chain combines TRBV28 with TRBJ1-5, with D unresolved. Here the sequenced sample was peripheral blood, taken on day 0 of AZD1222 vaccination. CDR3 residues: CASSPPGIPRNQPQHF. The DNA for the CDR3 is TGTGCCAGCAGCCCCCCGGGCATCCCTAGGAATCAGCCCCAGCATTTT.